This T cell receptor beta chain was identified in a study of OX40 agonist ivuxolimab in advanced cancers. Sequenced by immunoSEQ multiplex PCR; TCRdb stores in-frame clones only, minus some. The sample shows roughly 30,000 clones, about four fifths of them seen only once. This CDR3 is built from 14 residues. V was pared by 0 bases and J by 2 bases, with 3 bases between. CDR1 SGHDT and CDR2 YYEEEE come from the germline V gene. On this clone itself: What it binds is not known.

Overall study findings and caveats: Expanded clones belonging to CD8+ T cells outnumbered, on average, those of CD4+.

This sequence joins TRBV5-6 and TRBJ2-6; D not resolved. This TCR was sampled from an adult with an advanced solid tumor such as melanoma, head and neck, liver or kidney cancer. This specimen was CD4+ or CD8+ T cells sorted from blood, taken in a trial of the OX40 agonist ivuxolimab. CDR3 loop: CASSLGTGANVLTF. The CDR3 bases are TGTGCCAGCAGCTTGGGTACTGGGGCCAACGTCCTGACTTTC. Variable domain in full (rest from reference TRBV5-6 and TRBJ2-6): DAGVTQSPTHLIKTRGQQVTLRCSPKSGHDTVSWYQQALGQGPQFIFQYYEEEERQRGNFPDRFSGHQFPNYSSELNVNALLLGDSALYLCASSLGTGANVLTFGAGSRLTVL.